This T cell receptor beta chain was retrieved from a study of technical replicates of blood from several donors. The method was immunoSEQ multiplex PCR; TCRdb's version includes in-frame clones alone and lacks a portion of them. The table includes 85,000 to 100,000 clones, approximately 94% detected once. Trimming stripped 5 bases from V and 5 bases from J, with 16 bases between. The germline CDR1 and CDR2 sequences are SQVTM and ANQGSEA. The CDR3 contains 14 residues. The V gene is TRBV29-1, the J gene TRBJ2-1; TRBD2 might be the D (7 bases). The source is a human donor in good health. Material for sequencing was T cells isolated from PBMCs. Here the CDR3 DNA reads TGCAGCGTTTTGGGACGGGGGGCCCACAATGAGCAGTTCTTC. Its translation is CSVLGRGAHNEQFF.